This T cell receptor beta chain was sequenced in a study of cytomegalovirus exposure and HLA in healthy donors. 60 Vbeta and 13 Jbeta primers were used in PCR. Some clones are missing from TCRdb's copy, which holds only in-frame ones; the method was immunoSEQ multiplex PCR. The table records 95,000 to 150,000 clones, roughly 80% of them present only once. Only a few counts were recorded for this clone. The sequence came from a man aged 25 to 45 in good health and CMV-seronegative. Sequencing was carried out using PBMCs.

CDR3 sequence reads: CASSYDLSSYNEQFF. The CDR3 nucleotides read TGTGCCAGCAGTTACGACTTGAGCTCCTACAATGAGCAGTTCTTC. V is TRBV27 and J is TRBJ2-1; D unresolved. Germline values: CDR1 MNHEY, CDR2 SMNVEV (reference sequence). Trimming shortened V by 4 bases and J by 0 bases, and 10 bases separated the two germline ends. The CDR3 length is 15 residues.